Listed here are 5 T cell receptor beta chains from one sample, sequenced in a study of graft-versus-host responses after intestinal transplantation. The antigens of these receptors remain unknown. The method was immunoSEQ multiplex PCR; TCRdb's version includes in-frame clones alone and lacks a portion of them. The sample includes approximately 86,000 clones, around 92% of them seen just once. This sample comprised unstimulated CD8+ T cells sorted from spleen or lymph node cells, obtained before transplant. Receptors were obtained from a human donor who was the organ donor for an intestinal transplant.

The chain employs TRBV7-2 and TRBJ2-7, with D tentatively TRBD2 (6 bases). This CDR3 has 16 amino acids. V lost 4 bases and J 2 bases, leaving 18 bases between the germline ends. Germline loops: CDR1 SGHTA, CDR2 FQGNSA. CDR3 in DNA: TGTGCCAGCAGCTCAAACGGGGGTCCCAATCCCTACGAGCAGTACTTC. It codes for CASSSNGGPNPYEQYF.

The V and J genes are TRBV4-1 and TRBJ2-7, with 8 nucleotides matching TRBD1. With V trimmed by 3 bases and J by 2 bases, 3 bases remained unmatched. The CDR3 runs to 14 residues. Germline V gives CDR1 MGHRA, CDR2 YSYEKL. The CDR3 DNA reads TGCGCCAGCAGCCATAGGACAGGGACCTACGAGCAGTACTTC. This translates into CASSHRTGTYEQYF.

This chain joins TRBV7-9 and TRBJ1-2, with TRBD1 identical over 8 bases. CDR1 is SEHNR, CDR2 FQNEAQ, per germline (reference sequence). The CDR3 extends over 17 amino acids. After removal of 5 bases from V and 7 bases from J, the junction contained 18 bases not matched to a gene. The CDR3 DNA is TGTGCCAGCAGCCCTAGCGCCCCGGACAGGGAGGTGGGTGGCTACACCTTC. It specifies CASSPSAPDREVGGYTF.

The rearrangement joins TRBV7-2 to TRBJ2-1; 8 bases align to TRBD2. J gave up 8 bases and V 1 base, and 10 bases lay outside the gene matches. Germline-derived CDR1 and CDR2 are SGHTA and FQGNSA. This CDR3 comprises 16 residues. The CDR3 DNA reads TGTGCCAGCAGCTTAGGTTTCGGGGGGGCCGCCGATGAGCAGTTCTTC. Translating it yields CASSLGFGGAADEQFF.

The chain employs TRBV2 and TRBJ1-1; no clear D. The CDR3 extends over 10 amino acids. Trimming removed 4 bases at V and 7 bases at J, with 4 bases between. Germline CDR1 and CDR2: SNHLY and FYNNEI. CDR3 nucleotide sequence: TGTGCCAGCAGTGGGAGTGAAGCTTTCTTT. Protein sequence: CASSGSEAFF.